This T cell receptor (beta chain) was sequenced in a study of control samples from healthy donors and cancer patients. The CDR3 totals 13 residues. In germline, CDR1 is SNHLY, CDR2 FYNNEI. Trimming left V 5 bases short and J 3 bases short, with 10 bases between. Assay: immunoSEQ multiplex PCR; the TCRdb copy retains only in-frame clones and omits some. The table lists fewer than 200,000 clones, over 95% of them singletons. Sample: blood. This rearrangement joins TRBV2 to TRBJ1-2; D unresolved. The source of this sequence is a woman in her thirties in good health. In nucleotides, the CDR3 is TGTGCCAGCAGTCCCCCAATCGACTATGGCTACACCTTC. Translated, it gives CASSPPIDYGYTF.